The T cell receptor (beta chain) under discussion was sequenced for a study of immune cell composition in non-small cell lung cancer. Looking at the study overall: Most cases were lung adenocarcinoma or squamous cell carcinoma. Study conclusions and caveats: Tumour TCR-beta clonality was not significantly tied to smoking pack-years. Shared sequences between tumour-reactive and dominant in vivo clones were not proven.

Clones were sequenced by immunoSEQ multiplex PCR, and TCRdb holds only the in-frame ones, with some missing. The sample records almost 7,000 clones, less than 75% being singletons. The CDR3 contains 15 residues. Trimming took off 5 bases at V and 8 bases at J, with 19 bases between the two ends. Germline V gives CDR1 SEHNR, CDR2 FQNEAQ (reference sequence). In regard to this clone: The antigen remains undetermined.

Material for sequencing was lung tumor tissue. The receptor comes from a human donor with non-small cell lung cancer. V usage is TRBV7-9 and J usage is TRBJ2-1, with a weak D call TRBD1 (5 bases). The CDR3 DNA sequence: TGTGCCAGCAGCGCCGACCGAGACAGTTTCTATGAGCAGTTCTTC. This translates into CASSADRDSFYEQFF. Using reference TRBV7-9 and TRBJ2-1 for the parts outside the CDR3, the full variable domain is DTGVSQNPRHKITKRGQNVTFRCDPISEHNRLYWYRQTLGQGPEFLTYFQNEAQLEKSRLLSDRFSAERPKGSFSTLEIQRTEQGDSAMYLCASSADRDSFYEQFFGPGTRLTVL.